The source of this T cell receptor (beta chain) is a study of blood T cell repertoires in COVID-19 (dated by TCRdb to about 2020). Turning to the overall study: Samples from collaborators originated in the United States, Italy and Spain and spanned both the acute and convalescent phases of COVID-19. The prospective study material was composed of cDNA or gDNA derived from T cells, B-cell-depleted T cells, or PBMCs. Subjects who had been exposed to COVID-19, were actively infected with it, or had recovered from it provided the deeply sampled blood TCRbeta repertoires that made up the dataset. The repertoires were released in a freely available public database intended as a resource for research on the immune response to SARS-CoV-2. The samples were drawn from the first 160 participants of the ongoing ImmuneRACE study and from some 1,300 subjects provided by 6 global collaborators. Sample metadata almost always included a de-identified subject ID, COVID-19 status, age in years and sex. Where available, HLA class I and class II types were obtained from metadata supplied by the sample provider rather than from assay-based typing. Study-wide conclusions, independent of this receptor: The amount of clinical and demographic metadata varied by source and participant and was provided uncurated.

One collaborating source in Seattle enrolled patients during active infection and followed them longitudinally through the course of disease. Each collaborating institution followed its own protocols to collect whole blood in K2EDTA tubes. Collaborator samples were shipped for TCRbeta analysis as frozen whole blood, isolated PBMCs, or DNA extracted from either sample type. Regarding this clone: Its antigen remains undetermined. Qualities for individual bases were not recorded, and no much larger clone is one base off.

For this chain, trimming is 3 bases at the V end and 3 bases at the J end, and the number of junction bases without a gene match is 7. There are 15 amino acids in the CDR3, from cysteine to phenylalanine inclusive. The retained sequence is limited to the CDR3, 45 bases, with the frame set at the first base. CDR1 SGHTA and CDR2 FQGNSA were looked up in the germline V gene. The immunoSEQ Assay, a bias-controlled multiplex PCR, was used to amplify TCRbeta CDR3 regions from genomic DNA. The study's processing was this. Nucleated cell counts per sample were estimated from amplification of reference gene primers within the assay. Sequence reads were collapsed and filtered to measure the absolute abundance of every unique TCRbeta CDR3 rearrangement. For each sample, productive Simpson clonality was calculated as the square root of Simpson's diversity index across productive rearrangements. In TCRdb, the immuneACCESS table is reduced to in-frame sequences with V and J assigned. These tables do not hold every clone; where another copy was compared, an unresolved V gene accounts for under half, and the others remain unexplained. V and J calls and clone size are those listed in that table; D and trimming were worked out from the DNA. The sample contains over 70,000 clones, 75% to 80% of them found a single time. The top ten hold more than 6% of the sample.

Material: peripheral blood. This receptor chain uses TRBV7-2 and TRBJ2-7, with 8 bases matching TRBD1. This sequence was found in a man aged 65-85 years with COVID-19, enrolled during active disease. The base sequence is TGTGCCAGCAGCTTTGATCAGGGGGCTTTCTACGAGCAGTACTTC. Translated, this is CASSFDQGAFYEQYF.